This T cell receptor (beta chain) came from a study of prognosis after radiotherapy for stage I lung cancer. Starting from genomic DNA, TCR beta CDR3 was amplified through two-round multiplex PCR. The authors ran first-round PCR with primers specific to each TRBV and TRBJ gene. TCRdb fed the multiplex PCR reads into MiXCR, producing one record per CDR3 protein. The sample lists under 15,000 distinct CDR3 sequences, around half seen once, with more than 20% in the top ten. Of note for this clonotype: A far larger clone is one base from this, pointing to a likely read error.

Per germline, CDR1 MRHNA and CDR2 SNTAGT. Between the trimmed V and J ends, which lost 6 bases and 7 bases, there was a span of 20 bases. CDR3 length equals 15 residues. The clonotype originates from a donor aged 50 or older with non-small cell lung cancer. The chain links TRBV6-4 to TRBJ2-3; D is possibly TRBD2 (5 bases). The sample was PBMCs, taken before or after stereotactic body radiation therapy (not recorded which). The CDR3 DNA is TGTGCCAGCAGAATGGAGGTAGCGCTATCGAATACGCAGTATTTT. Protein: CASRMEVALSNTQYF.